This T cell receptor beta chain stems from a study of cytomegalovirus exposure and HLA in healthy donors. This CDR3 region has 15 residues. From germline, CDR1 is MNHEY and CDR2 SMNVEV (reference sequence). V lost 2 bases and J lost 4; bases outside the gene matches: 4. Primers included in the PCR were 60 Vbeta and 13 Jbeta primers. The data were produced by immunoSEQ multiplex PCR, yet TCRdb's version contains in-frame clones alone and is incomplete. There are 60,000 or so clones in the sample, with approximately 2.1% held by the top ten. The sequenced sample consisted of PBMCs. This receptor was obtained from a woman aged 18-30 years in good health and CMV-seronegative. The gene calls are TRBV27 and TRBJ1-4; 7 nucleotides line up with TRBD1. CDR3 nucleotide sequence: TGTGCCAGCAGTTTAAACAGGGGAAATAATGAAAAACTGTTTTTT. Protein sequence: CASSLNRGNNEKLFF.